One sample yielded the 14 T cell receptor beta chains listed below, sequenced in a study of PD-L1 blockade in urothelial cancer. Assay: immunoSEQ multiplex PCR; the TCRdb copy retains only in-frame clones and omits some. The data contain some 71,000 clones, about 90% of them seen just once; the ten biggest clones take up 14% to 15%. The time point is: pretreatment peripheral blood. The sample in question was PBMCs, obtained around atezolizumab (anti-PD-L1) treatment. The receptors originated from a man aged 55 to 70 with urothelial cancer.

The CDR3 nucleotides read TGTGCCATCATGGTGACGGGGTCTTACGAGCAGTACTTC. Its protein product is CAIMVTGSYEQYF. This chain joins TRBV10-3 and TRBJ2-7; tentative D call: TRBD2 (5 bases). The V end lost 7 bases, the J end lost 4 bases, and 14 bases lay between the germline ends. The germline V gene encodes CDR1 ENHRY and CDR2 SYGVKD. The CDR3 is 13 residues long.

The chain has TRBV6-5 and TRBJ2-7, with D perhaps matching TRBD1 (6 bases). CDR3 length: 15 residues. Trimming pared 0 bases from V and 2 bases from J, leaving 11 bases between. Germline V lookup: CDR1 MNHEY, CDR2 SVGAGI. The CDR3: CASSYSGRGTYEQYF. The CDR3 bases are TGTGCCAGCAGTTACTCGGGCAGGGGAACCTACGAGCAGTACTTC.

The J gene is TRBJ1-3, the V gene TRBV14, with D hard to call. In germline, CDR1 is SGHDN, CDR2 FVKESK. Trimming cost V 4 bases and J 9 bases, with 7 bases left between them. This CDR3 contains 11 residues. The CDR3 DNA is TGTGCCAGCAGCCGTGGGAGCACCATATATTTT. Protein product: CASSRGSTIYF.

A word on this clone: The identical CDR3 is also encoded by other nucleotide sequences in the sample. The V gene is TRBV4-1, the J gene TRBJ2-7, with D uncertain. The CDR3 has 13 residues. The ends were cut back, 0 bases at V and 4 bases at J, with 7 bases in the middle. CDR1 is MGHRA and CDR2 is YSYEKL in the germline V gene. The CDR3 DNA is TGCGCCAGCAGCCAAGAGGCCAGTTACGAGCAGTACTTC. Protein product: CASSQEASYEQYF.

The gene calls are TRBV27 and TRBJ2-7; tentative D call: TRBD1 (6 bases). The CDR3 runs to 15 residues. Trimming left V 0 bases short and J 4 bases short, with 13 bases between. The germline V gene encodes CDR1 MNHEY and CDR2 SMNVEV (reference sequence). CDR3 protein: CASSLSWTAGYEQYF. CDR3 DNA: TGTGCCAGCAGTTTATCGTGGACAGCAGGATACGAGCAGTACTTC.

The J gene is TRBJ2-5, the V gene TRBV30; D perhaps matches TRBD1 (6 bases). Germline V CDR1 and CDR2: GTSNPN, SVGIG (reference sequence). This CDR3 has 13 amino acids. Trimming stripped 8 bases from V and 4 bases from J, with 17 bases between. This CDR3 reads CAGIQGGLETQYF. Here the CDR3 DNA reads TGTGCCGGGATACAGGGTGGTTTAGAGACCCAGTACTTC. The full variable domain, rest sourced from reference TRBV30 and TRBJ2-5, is SQTIHQWPATLVQPVGSPLSLECTVEGTSNPNLYWYRQAAGRGLQLLFYSVGIGQISSEVPQNLSASRPQDRQFILSSKKLLLSDSGFYLCAGIQGGLETQYFGPGTRLLVL.

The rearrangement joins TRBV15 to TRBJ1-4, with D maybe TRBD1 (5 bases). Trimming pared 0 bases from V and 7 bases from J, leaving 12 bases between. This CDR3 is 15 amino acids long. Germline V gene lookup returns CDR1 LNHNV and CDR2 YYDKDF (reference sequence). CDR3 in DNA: TGTGCCACCAGCAGAGATCAGGGAAGCGTTGAAAAACTGTTTTTT. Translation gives CATSRDQGSVEKLFF. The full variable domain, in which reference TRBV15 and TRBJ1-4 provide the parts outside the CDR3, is DAMVIQNPRYQVTQFGKPVTLSCSQTLNHNVMYWYQQKSSQAPKLLFHYYDKDFNNEADTPDNFQSRRPNTSFCFLDIRSPGLGDTAMYLCATSRDQGSVEKLFFGSGTQLSVL.

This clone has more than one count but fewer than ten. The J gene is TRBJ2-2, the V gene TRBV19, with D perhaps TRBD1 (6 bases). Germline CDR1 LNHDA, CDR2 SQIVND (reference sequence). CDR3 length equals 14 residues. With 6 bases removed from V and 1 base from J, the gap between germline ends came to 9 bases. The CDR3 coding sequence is TGTGCCAGTAGGGTGACAGGGAACACCGGGGAGCTGTTTTTT. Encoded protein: CASRVTGNTGELFF.

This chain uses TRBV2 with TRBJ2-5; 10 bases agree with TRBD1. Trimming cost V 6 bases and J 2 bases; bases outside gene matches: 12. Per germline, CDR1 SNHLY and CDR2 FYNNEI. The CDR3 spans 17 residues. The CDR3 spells CASSSPYTDRGQETQYF. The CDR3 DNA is TGTGCCAGCAGCTCTCCTTACACGGACAGGGGGCAAGAGACCCAGTACTTC.

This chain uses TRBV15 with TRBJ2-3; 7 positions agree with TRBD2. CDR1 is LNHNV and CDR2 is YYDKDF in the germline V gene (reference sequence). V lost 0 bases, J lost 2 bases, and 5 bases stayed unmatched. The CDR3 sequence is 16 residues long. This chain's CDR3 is CATSRDRLAVTDTQYF. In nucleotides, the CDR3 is TGTGCCACCAGCAGAGATCGCCTAGCGGTCACAGATACGCAGTATTTT.

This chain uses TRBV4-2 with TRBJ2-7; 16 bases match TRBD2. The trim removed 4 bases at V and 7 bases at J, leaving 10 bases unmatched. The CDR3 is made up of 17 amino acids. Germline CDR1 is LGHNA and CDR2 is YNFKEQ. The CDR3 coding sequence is TGTGCCAGCAGCCTCTCCGGGACTAGCGGGGGGGCGAGGGAGCAGTACTTC. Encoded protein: CASSLSGTSGGAREQYF.

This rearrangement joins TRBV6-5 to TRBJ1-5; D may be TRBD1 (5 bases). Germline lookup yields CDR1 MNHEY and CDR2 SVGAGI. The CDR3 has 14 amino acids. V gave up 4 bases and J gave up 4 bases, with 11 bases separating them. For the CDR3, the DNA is TGTGCCAGCAGTTCCGTGTCAGGGAATCAGCCCCAGCATTTT. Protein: CASSSVSGNQPQHF.

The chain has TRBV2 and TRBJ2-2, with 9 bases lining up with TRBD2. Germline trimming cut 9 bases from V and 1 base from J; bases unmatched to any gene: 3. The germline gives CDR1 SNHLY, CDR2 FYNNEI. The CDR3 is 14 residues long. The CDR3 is CASKRGENTGELFF. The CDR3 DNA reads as TGTGCCAGTAAGCGGGGGGAGAACACCGGGGAGCTGTTTTTT.

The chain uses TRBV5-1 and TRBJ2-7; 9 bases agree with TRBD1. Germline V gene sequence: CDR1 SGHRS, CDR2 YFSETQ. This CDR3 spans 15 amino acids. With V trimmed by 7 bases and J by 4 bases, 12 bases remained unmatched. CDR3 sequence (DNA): TGCGCCAGCTGCAGTTTCATGGGACAGGGATACGAGCAGTACTTC. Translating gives CASCSFMGQGYEQYF.